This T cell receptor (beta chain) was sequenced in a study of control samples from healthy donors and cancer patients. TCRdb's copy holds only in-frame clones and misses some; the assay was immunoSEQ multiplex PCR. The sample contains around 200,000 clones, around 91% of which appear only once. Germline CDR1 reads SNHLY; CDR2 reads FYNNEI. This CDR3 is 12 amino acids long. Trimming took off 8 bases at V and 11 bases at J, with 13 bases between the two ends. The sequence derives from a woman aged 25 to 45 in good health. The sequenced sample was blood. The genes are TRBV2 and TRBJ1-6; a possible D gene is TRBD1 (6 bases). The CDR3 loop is CASDQGRAPLHF. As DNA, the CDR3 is TGTGCCAGCGATCAGGGGAGGGCACCCCTCCACTTT.